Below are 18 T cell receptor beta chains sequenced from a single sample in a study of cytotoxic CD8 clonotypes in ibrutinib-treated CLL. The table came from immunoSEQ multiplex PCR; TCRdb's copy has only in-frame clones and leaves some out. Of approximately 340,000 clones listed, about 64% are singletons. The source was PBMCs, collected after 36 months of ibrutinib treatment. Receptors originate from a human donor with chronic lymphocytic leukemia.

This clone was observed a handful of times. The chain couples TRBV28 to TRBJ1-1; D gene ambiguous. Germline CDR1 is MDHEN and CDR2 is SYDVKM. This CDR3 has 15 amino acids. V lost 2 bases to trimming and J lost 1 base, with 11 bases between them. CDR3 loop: CASSLQGRRNTEAFF. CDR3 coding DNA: TGTGCCAGCAGTTTACAAGGGCGGCGGAACACTGAAGCTTTCTTT.

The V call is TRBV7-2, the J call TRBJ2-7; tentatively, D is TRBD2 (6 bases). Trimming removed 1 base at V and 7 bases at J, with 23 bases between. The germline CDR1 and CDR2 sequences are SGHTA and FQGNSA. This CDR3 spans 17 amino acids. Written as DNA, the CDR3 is TGTGCCAGCAGCTTAGACCGGGTGTCAGCGGGCTCGGGAGAGCAGTACTTC. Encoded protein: CASSLDRVSAGSGEQYF.

CDR3 in DNA: TGTGCCAGCGGGGCTACTAGCGGACGCACAGATACGCAGTATTTT. Translated, it gives CASGATSGRTDTQYF. V gene TRBV27 combines with J gene TRBJ2-3; 8 nucleotides line up with TRBD2. This CDR3 comprises 15 residues. Germline V gives CDR1 MNHEY, CDR2 SMNVEV (reference sequence). The J segment lost 1 base and the V segment lost 8 bases, leaving 8 bases of the junction unmatched.

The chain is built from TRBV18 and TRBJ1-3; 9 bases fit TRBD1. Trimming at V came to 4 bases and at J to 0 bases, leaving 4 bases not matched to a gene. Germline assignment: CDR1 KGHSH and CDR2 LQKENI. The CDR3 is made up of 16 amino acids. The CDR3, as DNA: TGTGCCAGCTCACTCGGGACAGGGTTCTCTGGAAACACCATATATTTT. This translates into CASSLGTGFSGNTIYF.

Written as DNA, the CDR3 is TGTGCCAGCAGTGATCCCCCAGGGCGGCCTCAGCCCCAGCATTTT. It encodes CASSDPPGRPQPQHF. The chain recombines TRBV6-1 with TRBJ1-5, with a possible D match to TRBD1 (5 bases). The germline CDR1 and CDR2 sequences are MNHNS and SASEGT. The CDR3 runs 15 residues. Trimming left V 3 bases short and J 6 bases short, with 15 bases between.

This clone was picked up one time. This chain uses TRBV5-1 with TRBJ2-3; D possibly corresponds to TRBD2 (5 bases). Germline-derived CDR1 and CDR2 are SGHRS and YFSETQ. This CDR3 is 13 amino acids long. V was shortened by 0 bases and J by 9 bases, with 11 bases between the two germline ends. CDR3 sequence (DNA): TGCGCCAGCAGCTTGGGGGGAGATGAAACGCAGTATTTT. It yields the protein CASSLGGDETQYF.

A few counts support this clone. In DNA, the CDR3 is TGTGCCAGCAGCCTAGGCGGGGACCTAGCTTATGGCTACACCTTC. As protein: CASSLGGDLAYGYTF. The rearrangement joins TRBV9 to TRBJ1-2, with D possibly TRBD1 on 5 matching bases. With 4 bases removed from V and 5 bases from J, the gap between germline ends came to 18 bases. Germline values: CDR1 SGDLS, CDR2 YYNGEE. This CDR3 region has 15 residues.

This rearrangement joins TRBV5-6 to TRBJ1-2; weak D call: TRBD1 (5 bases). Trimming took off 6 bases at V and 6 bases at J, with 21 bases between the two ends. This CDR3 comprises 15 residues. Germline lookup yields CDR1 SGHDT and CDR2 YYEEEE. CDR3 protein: CASNLFGKTDDGYTF. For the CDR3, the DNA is TGTGCCAGCAACCTATTCGGGAAGACAGACGATGGCTACACCTTC.

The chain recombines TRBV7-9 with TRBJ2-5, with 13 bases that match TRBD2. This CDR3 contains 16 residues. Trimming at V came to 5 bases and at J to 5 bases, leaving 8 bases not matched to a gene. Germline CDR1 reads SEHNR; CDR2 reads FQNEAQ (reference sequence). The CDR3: CASSLTSGGATETQYF. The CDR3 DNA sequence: TGTGCCAGCAGCCTTACTAGCGGGGGGGCGACGGAGACCCAGTACTTC. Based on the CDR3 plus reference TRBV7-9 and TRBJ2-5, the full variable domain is DTGVSQNPRHKITKRGQNVTFRCDPISEHNRLYWYRQTLGQGPEFLTYFQNEAQLEKSRLLSDRFSAERPKGSFSTLEIQRTEQGDSAMYLCASSLTSGGATETQYFGPGTRLLVL.

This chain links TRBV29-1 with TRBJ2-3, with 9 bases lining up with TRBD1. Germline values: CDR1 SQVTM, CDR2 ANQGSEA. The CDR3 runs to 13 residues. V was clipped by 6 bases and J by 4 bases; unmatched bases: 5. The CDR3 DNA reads TGCAGCGTAGGGACAGGGTTTGCAGATACGCAGTATTTT. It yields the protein CSVGTGFADTQYF.

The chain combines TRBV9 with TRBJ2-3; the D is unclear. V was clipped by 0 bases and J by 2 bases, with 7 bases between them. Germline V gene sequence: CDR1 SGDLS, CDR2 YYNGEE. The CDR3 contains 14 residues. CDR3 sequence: CASSVGTATDTQYF. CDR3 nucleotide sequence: TGTGCCAGCAGCGTAGGAACAGCCACAGATACGCAGTATTTT.

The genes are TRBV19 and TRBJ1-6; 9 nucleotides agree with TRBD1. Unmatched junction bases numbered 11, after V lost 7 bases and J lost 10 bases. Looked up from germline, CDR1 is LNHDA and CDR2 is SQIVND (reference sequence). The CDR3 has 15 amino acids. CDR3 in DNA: TGTGCCAGTACCCCTTCTCCGGGACAGGGCTCACCCCTCCACTTT. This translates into CASTPSPGQGSPLHF.

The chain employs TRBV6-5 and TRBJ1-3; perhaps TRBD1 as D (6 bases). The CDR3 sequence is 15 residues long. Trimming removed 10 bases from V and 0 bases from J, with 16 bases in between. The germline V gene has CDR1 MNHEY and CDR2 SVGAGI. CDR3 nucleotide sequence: TGTGCCACCCCCGGGACATCGAGCTCTGGAAACACCATATATTTT. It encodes CATPGTSSSGNTIYF.

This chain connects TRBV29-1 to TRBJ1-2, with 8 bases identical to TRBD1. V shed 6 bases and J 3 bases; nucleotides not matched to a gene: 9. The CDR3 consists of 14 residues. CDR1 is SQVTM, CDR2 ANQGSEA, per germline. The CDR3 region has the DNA TGCAGCGTCCCATCGGACAGGGTAGACTATGGCTACACCTTC. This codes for CSVPSDRVDYGYTF.

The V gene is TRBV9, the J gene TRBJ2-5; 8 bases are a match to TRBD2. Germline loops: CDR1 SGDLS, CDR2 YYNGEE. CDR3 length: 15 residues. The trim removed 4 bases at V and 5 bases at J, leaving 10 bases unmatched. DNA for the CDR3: TGTGCCAGCAGCCCCGGGGGGGCGGGGTGGGAGACCCAGTACTTC. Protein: CASSPGGAGWETQYF.

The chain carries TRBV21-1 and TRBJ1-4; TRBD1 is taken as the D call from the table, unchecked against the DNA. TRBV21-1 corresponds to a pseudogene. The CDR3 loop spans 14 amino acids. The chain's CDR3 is CASSKCRGGEKLFF. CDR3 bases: TGTGCCAGCAGCAAATGCAGGGGTGGTGAAAAACTGTTTTTT.

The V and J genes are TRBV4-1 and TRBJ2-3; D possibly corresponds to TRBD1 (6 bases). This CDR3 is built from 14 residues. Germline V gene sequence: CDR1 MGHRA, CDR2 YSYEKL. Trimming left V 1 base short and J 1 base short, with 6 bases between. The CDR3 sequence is CASSQAGGTDTQYF. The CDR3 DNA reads TGCGCCAGCAGCCAAGCAGGGGGCACAGATACGCAGTATTTT.

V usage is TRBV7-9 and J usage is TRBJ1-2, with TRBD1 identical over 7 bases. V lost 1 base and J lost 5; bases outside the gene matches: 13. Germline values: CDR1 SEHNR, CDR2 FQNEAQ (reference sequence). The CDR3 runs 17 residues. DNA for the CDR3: TGTGCCAGCAGCTTAGATGACAGGGCTGAGGCCGTGTATGGCTACACCTTC. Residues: CASSLDDRAEAVYGYTF.